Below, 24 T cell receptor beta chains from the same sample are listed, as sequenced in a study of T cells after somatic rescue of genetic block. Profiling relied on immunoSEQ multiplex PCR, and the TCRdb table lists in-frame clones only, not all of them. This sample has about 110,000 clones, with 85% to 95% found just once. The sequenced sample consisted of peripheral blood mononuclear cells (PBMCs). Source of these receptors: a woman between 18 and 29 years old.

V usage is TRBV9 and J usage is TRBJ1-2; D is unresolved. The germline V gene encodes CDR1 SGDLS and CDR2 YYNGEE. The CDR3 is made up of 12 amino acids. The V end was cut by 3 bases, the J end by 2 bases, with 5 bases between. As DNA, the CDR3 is TGTGCCAGCAGCGAACGGAACTATGGCTACACCTTC. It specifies CASSERNYGYTF.

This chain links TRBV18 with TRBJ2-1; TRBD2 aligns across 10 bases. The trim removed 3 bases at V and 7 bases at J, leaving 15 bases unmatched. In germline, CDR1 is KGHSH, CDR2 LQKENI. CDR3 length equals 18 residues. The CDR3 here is CASSPNLGLAGARNEQFF. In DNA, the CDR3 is TGTGCCAGCTCACCCAACCTGGGGCTAGCGGGGGCCAGGAATGAGCAGTTCTTC.

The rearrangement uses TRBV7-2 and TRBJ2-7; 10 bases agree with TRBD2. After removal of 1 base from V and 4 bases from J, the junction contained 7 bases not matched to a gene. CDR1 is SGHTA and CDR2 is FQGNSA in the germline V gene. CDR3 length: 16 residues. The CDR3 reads CASSLGSGLANYEQYF. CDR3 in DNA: TGTGCCAGCAGCTTAGGCTCGGGACTAGCGAATTACGAGCAGTACTTC.

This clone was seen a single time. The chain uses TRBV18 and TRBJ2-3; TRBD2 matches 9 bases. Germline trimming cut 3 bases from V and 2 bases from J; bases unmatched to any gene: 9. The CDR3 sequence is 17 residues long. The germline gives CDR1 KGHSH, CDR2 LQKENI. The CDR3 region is CASSPKVAGAVTDTQYF. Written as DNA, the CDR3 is TGTGCCAGCTCACCTAAGGTAGCGGGGGCTGTCACAGATACGCAGTATTTT.

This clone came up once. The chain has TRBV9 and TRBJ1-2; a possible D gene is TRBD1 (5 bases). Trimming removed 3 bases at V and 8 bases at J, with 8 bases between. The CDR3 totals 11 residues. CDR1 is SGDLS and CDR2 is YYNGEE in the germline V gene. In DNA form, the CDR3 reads TGTGCCAGCAGCGCACCAGGGGGCTACACCTTC. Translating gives CASSAPGGYTF.

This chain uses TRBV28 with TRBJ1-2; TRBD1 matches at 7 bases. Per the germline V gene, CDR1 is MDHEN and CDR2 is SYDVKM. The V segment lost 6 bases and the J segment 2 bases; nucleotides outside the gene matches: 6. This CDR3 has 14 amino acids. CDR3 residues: CASSQGDRNYGYTF. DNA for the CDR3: TGTGCCAGCAGCCAGGGGGATAGGAACTATGGCTACACCTTC.

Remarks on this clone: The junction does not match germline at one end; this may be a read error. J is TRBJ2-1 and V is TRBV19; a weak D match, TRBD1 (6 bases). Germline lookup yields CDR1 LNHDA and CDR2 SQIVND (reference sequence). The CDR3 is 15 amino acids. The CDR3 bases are TGTGCCAGTAGTTTAGACAGGTCCGACTACAATGAGCAGTTCTTC. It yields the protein CASSLDRSDYNEQFF.

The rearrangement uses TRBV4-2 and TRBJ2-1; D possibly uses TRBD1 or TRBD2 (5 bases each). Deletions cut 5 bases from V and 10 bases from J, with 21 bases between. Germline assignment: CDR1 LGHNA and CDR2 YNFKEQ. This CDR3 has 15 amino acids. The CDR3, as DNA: TGTGCCAGCAGCGAAAAAAAATTGGGACGCCGCGAGCAGTTCTTC. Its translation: CASSEKKLGRREQFF.

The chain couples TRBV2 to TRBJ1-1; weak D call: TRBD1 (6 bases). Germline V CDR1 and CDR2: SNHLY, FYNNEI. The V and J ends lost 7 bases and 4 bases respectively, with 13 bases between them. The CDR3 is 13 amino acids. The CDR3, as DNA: TGTGCCAGCATCGTCCAGGGGTTCACTGAAGCTTTCTTT. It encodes CASIVQGFTEAFF.

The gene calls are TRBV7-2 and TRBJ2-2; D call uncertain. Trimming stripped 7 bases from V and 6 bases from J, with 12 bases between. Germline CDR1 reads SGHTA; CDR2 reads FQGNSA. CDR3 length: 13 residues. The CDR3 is CASTFGRAGELFF. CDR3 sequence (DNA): TGTGCCAGCACCTTCGGACGGGCCGGGGAGCTGTTTTTT.

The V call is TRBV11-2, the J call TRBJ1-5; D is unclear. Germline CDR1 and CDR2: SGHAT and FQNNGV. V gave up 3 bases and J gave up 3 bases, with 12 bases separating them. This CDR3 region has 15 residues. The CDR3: CASSFQPGLNQPQHF. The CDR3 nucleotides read TGTGCCAGCAGCTTTCAGCCGGGCCTCAATCAGCCCCAGCATTTT.

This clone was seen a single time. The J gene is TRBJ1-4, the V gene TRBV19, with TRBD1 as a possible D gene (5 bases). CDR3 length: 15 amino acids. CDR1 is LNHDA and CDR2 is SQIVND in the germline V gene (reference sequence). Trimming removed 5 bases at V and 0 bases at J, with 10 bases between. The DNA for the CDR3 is TGTGCCAGTAGTTTGGGGGTCTCAACTAATGAAAAACTGTTTTTT. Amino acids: CASSLGVSTNEKLFF. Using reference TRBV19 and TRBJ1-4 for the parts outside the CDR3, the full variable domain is DGGITQSPKYLFRKEGQNVTLSCEQNLNHDAMYWYRQDPGQGLRLIYYSQIVNDFQKGDIAEGYSVSREKKESFPLTVTSAQKNPTAFYLCASSLGVSTNEKLFFGSGTQLSVL.

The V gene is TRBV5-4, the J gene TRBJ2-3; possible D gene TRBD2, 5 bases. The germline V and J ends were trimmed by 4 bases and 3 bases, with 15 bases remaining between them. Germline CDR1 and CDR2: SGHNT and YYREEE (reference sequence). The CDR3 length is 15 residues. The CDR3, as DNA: TGTGCCAGCAGCCAGGCGGCGGGTCGAACAGATACGCAGTATTTT. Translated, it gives CASSQAAGRTDTQYF.

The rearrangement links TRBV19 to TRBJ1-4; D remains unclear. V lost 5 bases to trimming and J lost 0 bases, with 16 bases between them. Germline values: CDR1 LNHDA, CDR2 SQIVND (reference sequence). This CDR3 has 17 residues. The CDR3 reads CASSLSSLAATNEKLFF. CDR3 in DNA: TGTGCCAGTAGTTTAAGTTCTCTGGCTGCAACTAATGAAAAACTGTTTTTT.

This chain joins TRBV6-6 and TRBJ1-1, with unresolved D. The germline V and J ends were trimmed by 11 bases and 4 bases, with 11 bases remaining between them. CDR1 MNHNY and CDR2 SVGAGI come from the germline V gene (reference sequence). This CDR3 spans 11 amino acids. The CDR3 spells CAAPWGTEAFF. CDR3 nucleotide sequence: TGTGCCGCCCCGTGGGGCACTGAAGCTTTCTTT.

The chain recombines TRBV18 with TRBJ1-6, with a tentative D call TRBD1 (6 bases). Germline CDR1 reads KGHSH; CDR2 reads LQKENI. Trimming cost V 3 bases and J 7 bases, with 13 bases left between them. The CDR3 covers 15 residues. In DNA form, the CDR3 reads TGTGCCAGCTCACCGGCAGGGGAGGGAAATTCACCCCTCCACTTT. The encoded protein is CASSPAGEGNSPLHF. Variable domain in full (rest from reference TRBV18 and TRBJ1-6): NAGVMQNPRHLVRRRGQEARLRCSPMKGHSHVYWYRQLPEEGLKFMVYLQKENIIDESGMPKERFSAEFPKEGPSILRIQQVVRGDSAAYFCASSPAGEGNSPLHFGNGTRLTVT.

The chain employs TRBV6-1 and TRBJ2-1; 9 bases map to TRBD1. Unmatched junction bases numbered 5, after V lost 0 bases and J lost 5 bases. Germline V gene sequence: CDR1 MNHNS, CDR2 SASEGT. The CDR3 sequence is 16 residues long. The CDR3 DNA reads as TGTGCCAGCAGTGAAGCCCCGGGACAGGGCCACAATGAGCAGTTCTTC. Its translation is CASSEAPGQGHNEQFF.

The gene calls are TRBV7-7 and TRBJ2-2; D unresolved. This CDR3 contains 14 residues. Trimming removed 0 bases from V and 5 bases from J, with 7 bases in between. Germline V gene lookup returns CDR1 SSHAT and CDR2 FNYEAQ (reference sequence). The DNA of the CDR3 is TGTGCCAGCAGCTTAGCGGCCGTAACCGGGGAGCTGTTTTTT. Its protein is CASSLAAVTGELFF.

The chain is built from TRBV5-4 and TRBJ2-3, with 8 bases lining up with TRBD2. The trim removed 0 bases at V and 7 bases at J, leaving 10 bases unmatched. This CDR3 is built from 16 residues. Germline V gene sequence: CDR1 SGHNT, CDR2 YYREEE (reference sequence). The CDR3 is CASSLGRGLAGNTQYF. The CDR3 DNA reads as TGTGCCAGCAGCTTGGGTCGCGGGTTAGCGGGGAATACGCAGTATTTT.

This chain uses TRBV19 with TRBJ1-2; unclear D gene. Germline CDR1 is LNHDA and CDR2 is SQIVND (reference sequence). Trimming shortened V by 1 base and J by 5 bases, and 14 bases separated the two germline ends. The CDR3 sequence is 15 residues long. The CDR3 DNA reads TGTGCCAGTAGTATAGGGGTAACCCCCCTATATGGCTACACCTTC. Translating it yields CASSIGVTPLYGYTF.

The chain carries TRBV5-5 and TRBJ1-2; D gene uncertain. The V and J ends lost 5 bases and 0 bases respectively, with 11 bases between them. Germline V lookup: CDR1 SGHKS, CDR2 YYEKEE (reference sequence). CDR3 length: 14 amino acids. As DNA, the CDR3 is TGTGCCAGCAGTAGAGGGTGGACTAACTATGGCTACACCTTC. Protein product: CASSRGWTNYGYTF.

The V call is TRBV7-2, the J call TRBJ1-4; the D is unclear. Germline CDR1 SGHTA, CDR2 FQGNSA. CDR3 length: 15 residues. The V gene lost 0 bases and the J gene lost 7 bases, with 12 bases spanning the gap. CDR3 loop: CASSLAGSGSEKLFF. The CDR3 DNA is TGTGCCAGCAGCTTAGCGGGCAGCGGCTCTGAAAAACTGTTTTTT. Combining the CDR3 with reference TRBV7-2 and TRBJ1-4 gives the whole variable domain GAGVSQSPSNKVTEKGKDVELRCDPISGHTALYWYRQSLGQGLEFLIYFQGNSAPDKSGLPSDRFSAERTGGSVSTLTIQRTQQEDSAVYLCASSLAGSGSEKLFFGSGTQLSVL.

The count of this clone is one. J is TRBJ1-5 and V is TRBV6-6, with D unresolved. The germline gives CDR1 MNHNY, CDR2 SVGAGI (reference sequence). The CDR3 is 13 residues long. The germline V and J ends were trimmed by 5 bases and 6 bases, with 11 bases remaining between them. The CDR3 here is CASSLPTGQPQHF. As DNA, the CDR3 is TGTGCCAGCAGTCTCCCGACTGGTCAGCCCCAGCATTTT.

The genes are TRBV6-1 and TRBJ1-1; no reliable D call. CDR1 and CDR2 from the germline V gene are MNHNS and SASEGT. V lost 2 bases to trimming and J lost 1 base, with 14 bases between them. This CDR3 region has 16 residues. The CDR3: CASSEQFEEKNTEAFF. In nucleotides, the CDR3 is TGTGCCAGCAGTGAACAATTCGAGGAGAAGAACACTGAAGCTTTCTTT.